Listed here are 3 T cell receptor beta chains from one sample, sequenced in a study of cytomegalovirus exposure and HLA in healthy donors. 60 Vbeta and 13 Jbeta primers were used in PCR. Produced via immunoSEQ multiplex PCR; TCRdb's table is partial and in-frame only. This sample has around 140,000 clones, with around 9.7% found just once. What was sequenced was PBMCs. Receptor source: a man aged 45-65 years in good health and CMV-seronegative.

The chain joins TRBV2 to TRBJ2-5, with 7 bases aligning to TRBD1. The J segment lost 3 bases and the V segment lost 8 bases, leaving 6 bases of the junction unmatched. The CDR3 length is 13 residues. Germline CDR1 and CDR2: SNHLY and FYNNEI. The CDR3 sequence is CASGWDRKETQYF. The CDR3 coding sequence is TGTGCCAGCGGCTGGGACAGAAAAGAGACCCAGTACTTC.

The genes are TRBV5-8 and TRBJ2-1, with 8 bases aligning to TRBD2. V dropped 4 bases and J dropped 5; count of bases not matched to a gene: 8. The CDR3 totals 15 residues. CDR1 is SGHTS, CDR2 YDEGEE, per germline. CDR3 sequence reads: CASSPGREPHNEQFF. For the CDR3, the DNA is TGTGCCAGCAGCCCCGGGAGGGAGCCCCACAATGAGCAGTTCTTC.

This clone was seen only a few times. The rearrangement links TRBV5-5 to TRBJ2-3, with 11 bases identical to TRBD2. V gave up 4 bases and J gave up 0 bases; unmatched junction bases: 4. The length of the CDR3 is 16 residues. Germline assignment: CDR1 SGHKS and CDR2 YYEKEE (reference sequence). The CDR3 DNA reads as TGTGCCAGCAGCCCGACTAGCGGGACTAGCACAGATACGCAGTATTTT. It translates to CASSPTSGTSTDTQYF.